This entry lists 2 T cell receptor beta chains sequenced from one sample in a study of blood T cell repertoires in COVID-19. Clones were read by immunoSEQ multiplex PCR, and TCRdb kept only the in-frame ones, dropping some. The sample has around 170,000 clones; roughly four fifths are singletons. Sequencing was carried out using peripheral blood. Receptor source: a middle-aged woman with acute or convalescent COVID-19.

This clone was counted a single time. The chain recombines TRBV11-2 with TRBJ2-7, with TRBD1 matching over 10 bases. Germline CDR1 SGHAT, CDR2 FQNNGV. CDR3 length: 14 amino acids. V shed 4 bases, J shed 2 bases, and the junction held 2 bases outside the gene matches. CDR3 sequence reads: CASSYGTGAYEQYF. The CDR3 DNA reads TGTGCCAGCAGCTACGGGACAGGGGCCTACGAGCAGTACTTC.

In the case of this clone: Other DNA variants within this sample encode the same CDR3. The gene calls are TRBV30 and TRBJ2-5, with 8 nucleotides matching TRBD1. Unmatched junction bases numbered 2, after V lost 0 bases and J lost 5 bases. This CDR3 has 13 amino acids. CDR1 is GTSNPN, CDR2 SVGIG, per germline (reference sequence). The CDR3 DNA reads TGTGCCTGGAGTGTACAGGGGGTTGAGACCCAGTACTTC. This translates into CAWSVQGVETQYF.